The 27 T cell receptor beta chains given below trace back to one sample, sequenced in a study of T cell responses to AZD1222 COVID-19 vaccine. Generated by immunoSEQ multiplex PCR, the TCRdb table keeps only in-frame clones and is missing some. The sample includes roughly 150,000 clones, 90% to 95% of them seen just once. The sequenced sample was peripheral blood, obtained on day 0 of AZD1222 vaccination. These receptors all come from an adult in good health.

This clone came up once. The CDR3 loop reads CASSPGQGTYGYTF. Written as DNA, the CDR3 is TGTGCCAGCAGCCCGGGACAGGGGACCTATGGCTACACCTTC. The chain joins TRBV28 to TRBJ1-2; TRBD1 matches 10 bases. Germline CDR1 is MDHEN and CDR2 is SYDVKM. V shed 6 bases and J 4 bases; nucleotides not matched to a gene: 5. The CDR3 contains 14 residues.

The chain carries TRBV5-5 and TRBJ2-5; 7 bases fit TRBD1. Germline CDR1 reads SGHKS; CDR2 reads YYEKEE (reference sequence). V lost 0 bases and J lost 1; bases outside the gene matches: 3. The CDR3 sequence is 15 residues long. Here the CDR3 DNA reads TGTGCCAGCAGCTTGGTCCCAGGGGGCCAAGAGACCCAGTACTTC. This codes for CASSLVPGGQETQYF.

V and J are TRBV3-1 (or the pseudogene TRBV3-2) and TRBJ2-7, with 8 bases identical to TRBD2. Germline assignment: CDR1 LGHDT and CDR2 YNNKEL (reference sequence). V trimming: 1 base; J trimming: 5 bases; junction bases outside the gene matches: 1. The CDR3 has 13 amino acids. In DNA form, the CDR3 reads TGTGCCAGCAGCCAAGTGACTAGCGACGAGCAGTACTTC. Its protein is CASSQVTSDEQYF.

The chain is built from TRBV29-1 and TRBJ2-3; 11 bases line up with TRBD2. Losses at the gene ends were 7 bases for V and 4 bases for J; bases not matched to a gene: 7. The germline CDR1 and CDR2 sequences are SQVTM and ANQGSEA. This CDR3 is 14 amino acids long. The CDR3: CSGNSGGASDTQYF. The CDR3 DNA sequence: TGCAGCGGGAATAGCGGGGGGGCGTCAGATACGCAGTATTTT.

This chain connects TRBV6-5 to TRBJ2-7; D perhaps matches TRBD1 (6 bases). Germline CDR1 is MNHEY and CDR2 is SVGAGI. The CDR3 has 14 amino acids. V was pared by 2 bases and J by 8 bases, with 16 bases between. This chain's CDR3 is CASSYKGDTSKQYF. For the CDR3, the DNA is TGTGCCAGCAGTTACAAAGGGGACACATCCAAGCAGTACTTC.

This clone was seen a handful of times. V usage is TRBV9 and J usage is TRBJ1-6; tentative D call: TRBD1 (5 bases). Germline assignment: CDR1 SGDLS and CDR2 YYNGEE. V was cut by 3 bases and J by 3 bases, with 10 bases left in between. The length of the CDR3 is 15 residues. This chain's CDR3 is CASSAWGDYNSPLHF. The DNA of the CDR3 is TGTGCCAGCAGCGCCTGGGGGGACTATAATTCACCCCTCCACTTT.

This sequence joins TRBV2 and TRBJ1-1; D is ambiguous. This CDR3 region has 13 residues. Germline CDR1 reads SNHLY; CDR2 reads FYNNEI. The germline V and J ends were trimmed by 4 bases and 0 bases, with 6 bases remaining between them. CDR3 in DNA: TGTGCCAGCAGTGGTCAGTTGAACACTGAAGCTTTCTTT. As protein: CASSGQLNTEAFF.

This chain links TRBV7-2 with TRBJ2-7, with D tentatively TRBD1 (6 bases). The CDR3 extends over 13 amino acids. The germline V gene has CDR1 SGHTA and CDR2 FQGNSA. The V and J ends lost 4 bases and 6 bases respectively, with 13 bases between them. CDR3 coding DNA: TGTGCCAGCAGCTCCCAGACAGGCGTCGAGCAGTACTTC. Translated: CASSSQTGVEQYF.

V and J are TRBV7-9 and TRBJ1-2; 8 nucleotides align to TRBD1. V lost 5 bases to trimming and J lost 8 bases; unmatched junction nucleotides: 7. Germline CDR1 SEHNR, CDR2 FQNEAQ (reference sequence). The CDR3 loop spans 13 amino acids. The CDR3 DNA is TGTGCCAGCAGCCCAGACAGGGGCAGGGGCTACACCTTC. The encoded protein is CASSPDRGRGYTF.

J is TRBJ1-3 and V is TRBV9; TRBD1 might be the D (5 bases). Trimming cost V 0 bases and J 4 bases, with 11 bases left between them. The CDR3 loop spans 15 amino acids. Germline CDR1 is SGDLS and CDR2 is YYNGEE. The CDR3 DNA follows: TGTGCCAGCAGCGTAGGAGACCGGGGGGGAAACACCATATATTTT. Translation gives CASSVGDRGGNTIYF.

The chain recombines TRBV13 with TRBJ2-1, with D hard to call. This CDR3 region has 14 residues. Trimming shortened V by 5 bases and J by 5 bases, and 13 bases separated the two germline ends. Per the germline V gene, CDR1 is PRHDT and CDR2 is FYEKMQ (reference sequence). The CDR3, as DNA: TGTGCCAGCAGCCTTGCACGGCCTAACAATGAGCAGTTCTTC. Translated, it gives CASSLARPNNEQFF.

Concerning this clone itself: Other nucleotide sequences from this sample produce the same CDR3. The chain joins TRBV5-1 to TRBJ2-3; 7 bases fit TRBD1. The junction had 3 bases not matched to a gene; V was cut back by 0 bases and J by 2 bases. CDR3 length: 15 amino acids. CDR1 is SGHRS, CDR2 YFSETQ, per germline. The CDR3 nucleotides read TGCGCCAGCAGCTTGGGACAGGGTTTCACAGATACGCAGTATTTT. Amino acids: CASSLGQGFTDTQYF.

The rearrangement joins TRBV6-5 to TRBJ1-3, with D maybe TRBD1 (5 bases). V was cut by 6 bases and J by 4 bases, with 13 bases left in between. Germline loops: CDR1 MNHEY, CDR2 SVGAGI. The CDR3 consists of 14 residues. The CDR3 nucleotides read TGTGCCAGCAGCGAGTGGGGGTCCGGAAACACCATATATTTT. This codes for CASSEWGSGNTIYF.

The chain links TRBV29-1 to TRBJ1-2; D is undetermined. Looked up from germline, CDR1 is SQVTM and CDR2 is ANQGSEA. CDR3 length equals 11 residues. The ends were cut back, 3 bases at V and 0 bases at J, with 2 bases in the middle. DNA of the CDR3: TGCAGCGTTGATGCTAACTATGGCTACACCTTC. It yields the protein CSVDANYGYTF.

J is TRBJ2-2 and V is TRBV4-2, with 10 bases that match TRBD2. The CDR3 spans 16 residues. V was pared by 1 base and J by 3 bases, with 2 bases of the junction left unmatched. Germline V lookup: CDR1 LGHNA, CDR2 YNFKEQ. CDR3 coding DNA: TGTGCCAGCAGCCAAGCGCTAGCGGGGGACACCGGGGAGCTGTTTTTT. Amino acids: CASSQALAGDTGELFF.

J is TRBJ2-3 and V is TRBV7-9; maybe TRBD1 (6 bases). There are 14 residues in the CDR3. Germline loops: CDR1 SEHNR, CDR2 FQNEAQ (reference sequence). V was clipped by 5 bases and J by 1 base, with 10 bases between them. DNA of the CDR3: TGTGCCAGCAGCGGGGGACACCGCACAGATACGCAGTATTTT. It translates to CASSGGHRTDTQYF.

This chain links TRBV6-2 or TRBV6-3 with TRBJ2-7, with a tentative D call TRBD2 (6 bases). V was trimmed by 5 bases and J by 2 bases, leaving 13 bases between them. Germline CDR1 and CDR2: MNHEY and SVGEGT. This CDR3 is built from 14 residues. CDR3 nucleotide sequence: TGTGCCAGCAGTCCACGGACTACCACCTACGAGCAGTACTTC. It specifies CASSPRTTTYEQYF.

The rearrangement links TRBV5-1 to TRBJ2-3, with 10 bases aligning to TRBD1. The CDR3 totals 14 residues. J gave up 3 bases and V 7 bases, and 5 bases lay outside the gene matches. Germline loops: CDR1 SGHRS, CDR2 YFSETQ. The CDR3 sequence is CASSRDRGTDTQYF. CDR3 nucleotides: TGCGCCAGCTCCCGGGACAGGGGAACAGATACGCAGTATTTT.

This sequence joins TRBV6-2 or TRBV6-3 and TRBJ2-5; 8 bases are a match to TRBD2. CDR1 is MNHEY, CDR2 SVGEGT, per germline. Losses at the gene ends were 4 bases for V and 4 bases for J; bases not matched to a gene: 14. There are 17 residues in the CDR3. In DNA, the CDR3 is TGTGCCAGCAGTTTCTCGGCTTTAGCGGGGCAAGTAGAGACCCAGTACTTC. Translated: CASSFSALAGQVETQYF.

The J gene is TRBJ1-2, the V gene TRBV15; D is undetermined. This CDR3 spans 15 amino acids. Germline V gene lookup returns CDR1 LNHNV and CDR2 YYDKDF (reference sequence). The germline V and J ends were trimmed by 5 bases and 5 bases, with 18 bases remaining between them. For the CDR3, the DNA is TGTGCCACCAGCGTGACCTACGGGAGTCGTTATGGCTACACCTTC. Its protein product is CATSVTYGSRYGYTF. The full variable domain, rest sourced from reference TRBV15 and TRBJ1-2, is DAMVIQNPRYQVTQFGKPVTLSCSQTLNHNVMYWYQQKSSQAPKLLFHYYDKDFNNEADTPDNFQSRRPNTSFCFLDIRSPGLGDTAMYLCATSVTYGSRYGYTFGSGTRLTVV.

This chain connects TRBV5-4 to TRBJ1-1; perhaps TRBD1 as D (5 bases). V was trimmed by 4 bases and J by 5 bases, leaving 18 bases between them. Germline-derived CDR1 and CDR2 are SGHNT and YYREEE (reference sequence). The CDR3 totals 15 residues. Here the CDR3 DNA reads TGTGCCAGCAGCGAGGGGACTCAGAGGCGGACTGAAGCTTTCTTT. This encodes CASSEGTQRRTEAFF.

The count of this clone is one. This rearrangement joins TRBV27 to TRBJ2-1; 12 nucleotides match TRBD1. This CDR3 comprises 16 residues. CDR1 is MNHEY and CDR2 is SMNVEV in the germline V gene (reference sequence). The V gene end was trimmed by 6 bases and the J gene end by 12 bases; junction bases not matched to a gene: 15. The CDR3 DNA follows: TGTGCCAGCAGCGCACTCCGGGACAGGGGGCGTTCTGGGCAGTTCTTC. Encoded protein: CASSALRDRGRSGQFF.

The rearrangement uses TRBV28 and TRBJ1-3; 9 bases line up with TRBD1. With V trimmed by 4 bases and J by 2 bases, 3 bases remained unmatched. The CDR3 totals 15 residues. Germline V gene sequence: CDR1 MDHEN, CDR2 SYDVKM. CDR3 region: CASSSRTGAGNTIYF. The DNA for the CDR3 is TGTGCCAGCAGTTCCCGGACAGGGGCTGGAAACACCATATATTTT.

For the CDR3, the DNA is TGCGCCAGCAGCACGGGGACTAGCGGGAGAACAGATACGCAGTATTTT. Its translation: CASSTGTSGRTDTQYF. V usage is TRBV5-1 and J usage is TRBJ2-3; the match to TRBD2 covers 14 bases. J was trimmed by 3 bases and V by 4 bases; bases with no gene match: 4. This CDR3 comprises 16 residues. Germline CDR1 and CDR2: SGHRS and YFSETQ. Full variable domain (outside the CDR3, taken from reference TRBV5-1 and TRBJ2-3): KAGVTQTPRYLIKTRGQQVTLSCSPISGHRSVSWYQQTPGQGLQFLFEYFSETQRNKGNFPGRFSGRQFSNSRSEMNVSTLELGDSALYLCASSTGTSGRTDTQYFGPGTRLTVL.

The rearrangement uses TRBV3-1 (or the pseudogene TRBV3-2) and TRBJ2-7, with D perhaps TRBD1 (7 bases). The CDR3 loop spans 16 amino acids. CDR1 and CDR2 (germline): LGHDT, YNNKEL (reference sequence). Trimming shortened V by 0 bases and J by 4 bases, and 16 bases separated the two germline ends. The CDR3 sequence is CASSQDQGGWGYEQYF. CDR3 nucleotide sequence: TGTGCCAGCAGCCAAGACCAGGGGGGTTGGGGGTACGAGCAGTACTTC.

The genes are TRBV3-1 (or the pseudogene TRBV3-2) and TRBJ1-3; perhaps TRBD1 as D (6 bases). The V gene's germline CDR1 is LGHDT and CDR2 YNNKEL (reference sequence). Trimming removed 5 bases at V and 0 bases at J, with 11 bases between. The CDR3 is made up of 15 amino acids. CDR3 bases: TGTGCCAGCAGCGTGGGACACACCTCTGGAAACACCATATATTTT. The encoded protein is CASSVGHTSGNTIYF.

This chain joins TRBV5-6 and TRBJ2-6; the D gene is possibly TRBD1 (5 bases). CDR1 and CDR2 (germline): SGHDT, YYEEEE. Trimming removed 1 base at V and 2 bases at J, with 10 bases between. The CDR3 runs 16 residues. This CDR3 reads CASSLRARAGANVLTF. In nucleotides, the CDR3 is TGTGCCAGCAGCTTGCGGGCCAGGGCTGGGGCCAACGTCCTGACTTTC. The full variable domain, in which reference TRBV5-6 and TRBJ2-6 provide the parts outside the CDR3, is DAGVTQSPTHLIKTRGQQVTLRCSPKSGHDTVSWYQQALGQGPQFIFQYYEEEERQRGNFPDRFSGHQFPNYSSELNVNALLLGDSALYLCASSLRARAGANVLTFGAGSRLTVL.